This TCR beta chain was recovered during a study of CXCR3-negative and CXCR3-positive naive CD8 T cells. Whole-study findings and limits: TRBV-TRBJ usage was alike in naive CXCR3-negative and CXCR3-positive cells but differed in memory cells.

The germline CDR1 and CDR2 sequences are SGHTA and FQGNSA. The CDR3 sequence is 13 residues long. In regard to this clonotype: Antigen unknown.

UMI labels and 5' RACE were used to prepare the TRB cDNA libraries. TCRdb re-called the 5' RACE reads; one entry per CDR3 protein, DNA not given. The sample spans more than 35,000 distinct CDR3 sequences; the ten largest clones claim about 15%. The V and J genes are TRBV7-2 and TRBJ2-7. This clonotype was sampled from a human donor in good health. Some clones in this sample may be carry-over from other donors' samples. The sequenced material came from memory CD8+ T cells from blood. CDR3: CASSFPGLIEQYF.